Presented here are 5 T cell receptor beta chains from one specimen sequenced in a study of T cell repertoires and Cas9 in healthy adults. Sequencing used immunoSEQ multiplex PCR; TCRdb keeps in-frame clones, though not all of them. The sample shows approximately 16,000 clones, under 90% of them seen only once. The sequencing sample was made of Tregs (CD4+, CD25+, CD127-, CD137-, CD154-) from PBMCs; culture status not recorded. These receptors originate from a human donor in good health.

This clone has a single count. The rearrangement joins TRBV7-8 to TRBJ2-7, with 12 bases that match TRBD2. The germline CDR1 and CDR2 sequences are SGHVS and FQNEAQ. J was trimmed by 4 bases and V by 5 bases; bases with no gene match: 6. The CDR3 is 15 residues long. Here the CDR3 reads CASSPRLAGVYEQYF. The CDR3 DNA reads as TGTGCCAGCAGCCCAAGACTAGCGGGGGTTTACGAGCAGTACTTC.

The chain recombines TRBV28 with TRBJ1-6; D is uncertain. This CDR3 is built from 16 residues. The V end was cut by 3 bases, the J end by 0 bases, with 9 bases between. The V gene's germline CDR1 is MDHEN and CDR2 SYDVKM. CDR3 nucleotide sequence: TGTGCCAGCAGTTTGGGCAGGAGCTCCTATAATTCACCCCTCCACTTT. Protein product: CASSLGRSSYNSPLHF.

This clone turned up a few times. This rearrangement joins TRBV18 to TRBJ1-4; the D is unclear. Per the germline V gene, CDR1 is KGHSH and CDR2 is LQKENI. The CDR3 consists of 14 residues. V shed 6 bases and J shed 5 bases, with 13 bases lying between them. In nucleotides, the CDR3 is TGTGCCAGCTCCCCAGGCGTCCTAAATGAAAAACTGTTTTTT. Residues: CASSPGVLNEKLFF.

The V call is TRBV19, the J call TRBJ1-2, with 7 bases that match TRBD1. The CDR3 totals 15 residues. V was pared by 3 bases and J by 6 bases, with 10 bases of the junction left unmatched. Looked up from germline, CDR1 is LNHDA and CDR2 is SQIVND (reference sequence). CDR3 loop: CASSMVAGGIHGYTF. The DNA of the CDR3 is TGTGCCAGTAGTATGGTGGCAGGGGGAATACATGGCTACACCTTC.

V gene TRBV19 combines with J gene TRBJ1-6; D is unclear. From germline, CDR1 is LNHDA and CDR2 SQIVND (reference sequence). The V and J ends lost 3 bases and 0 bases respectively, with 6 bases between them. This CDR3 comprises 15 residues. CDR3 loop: CASSMYISYNSPLHF. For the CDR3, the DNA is TGTGCCAGTAGTATGTACATCTCCTATAATTCACCCCTCCACTTT.